The source of this TCR beta chain is a study of beta chain features in type 1 diabetes. General observations from the study: Short templates might get an advantage during PCR, and this would be equal in patients and controls. All four CD4+ subsets from Type 1 diabetes patients carried moderately but significantly shorter TCRB CDR3s.

In regard to this clone: The antigen is not known. This specimen includes other DNA sequences encoding the same CDR3.

The CDR3 runs 15 residues. J gave up 2 bases and V 4 bases, and 4 bases lay outside the gene matches. CDR1 SGHRS and CDR2 YFSETQ come from the germline V gene. Expressed TCRB transcripts were sequenced after all isolated RNA was converted to cDNA. Measured with immunoSEQ multiplex PCR; TCRdb has only the in-frame clones, and not every one. This sample yields 600,000 to 700,000 clones, of which about an eighth are seen a single time; less than 0.025% belongs to the top ten. Without exception, sorted populations had purity beyond 98%. The rearrangement joins TRBV5-1 to TRBJ2-2; the match to TRBD1 covers 8 bases. The sample was naive CD4+ T cells from blood. The sequence derives from a man between 18 and 35 years old with type 1 diabetes. The CDR3 DNA follows: TGCGCCAGCAGCCCCGGACAGGGCAACACCGGGGAGCTGTTTTTT. Its translation: CASSPGQGNTGELFF.